These 23 T cell receptor beta chains originate from one sample sequenced in a study of T cells expressing NK-cell markers. Each CDR3 protein gets one entry in TCRdb, which reprocessed the 5' RACE reads and gives no DNA. In total, the table holds some 390,000 distinct CDR3 sequences. Source material: blood T cells: a sorted CD56 or NKG2C T cell subset, CD4+ or CD8+ T cells, or bulk PBMC T cells (not recorded which). The receptor source for this set is a woman between 50 and 59 years old in good health.

The chain joins TRBV6-1 to TRBJ2-1; no DNA is available, so the TRBD1 call from TCRdb remains unchecked. This CDR3 is 11 amino acids long. Germline CDR1 is MNHNS and CDR2 is SASEGT. CDR3 in amino acids: CASGKGDEQFF.

This chain connects TRBV12-3 or TRBV12-4 to TRBJ2-4; the D call from TCRdb, TRBD1, cannot be confirmed without DNA. The CDR3 extends over 12 amino acids. The CDR3 region is CASSPDKDIQYF.

The chain couples TRBV7-9 to TRBJ2-3; lacking DNA, the TRBD1 call made by TCRdb goes unchecked. The CDR3 contains 16 residues. The germline V gene has CDR1 SEHNR and CDR2 FQNEAQ (reference sequence). CDR3: CASTAPGQTSTDTQYF.

The chain is built from TRBV28 and TRBJ2-7. The CDR3 loop spans 13 amino acids. Germline CDR1 is MDHEN and CDR2 is SYDVKM. The CDR3 sequence: CASSGQTRIFAYF.

This rearrangement joins TRBV7-8 to TRBJ1-2; TCRdb designates TRBD1, a call that cannot be tested without DNA. The CDR3 runs to 13 residues. CDR1 and CDR2 (germline): SGHVS, FQNEAQ. CDR3 region: CASSRDRSIGYTF.

The chain uses TRBV11-2 and TRBJ1-1; TCRdb outputs TRBD1, but without DNA this stays unchecked. Germline V CDR1 and CDR2: SGHAT, FQNNGV. CDR3 length equals 15 residues. CDR3 region: CASSPRDRVSLRAFF.

This rearrangement joins TRBV29-1 to TRBJ1-2. There are 13 residues in the CDR3. Germline values: CDR1 SQVTM, CDR2 ANQGSEA. The CDR3 here is CSVEDESGRGYTF.

The rearrangement uses TRBV6-2 or TRBV6-3 and TRBJ2-5. Looked up from germline, CDR1 is MNHEY and CDR2 is SVGEGT. This CDR3 is 13 amino acids long. CDR3 residues: CASGDLPQETQYF.

CDR3 amino acids: CASSQGGGNEQFF. The V gene is TRBV4-2, the J gene TRBJ2-1; absent DNA, TCRdb's TRBD2 call cannot be checked. Germline-derived CDR1 and CDR2 are LGHNA and YNFKEQ. The CDR3 has 13 amino acids.

The chain employs TRBV12-5 and TRBJ1-5. Germline CDR1 and CDR2: LGHNT and FRNRAP. The CDR3 runs 14 residues. The CDR3 reads CASGLPSSRQPQHF.

V and J are TRBV16 and TRBJ2-4. Germline V gene sequence: CDR1 KGHSY, CDR2 FQNENV. The CDR3 covers 13 residues. CDR3 region: CASSGAAKNIQYF. Full variable domain (missing parts from reference TRBV16 and TRBJ2-4): GEEVAQTPKHLVRGEGQKAKLYCAPIKGHSYVFWYQQVLKNEFKFLISFQNENVFDETGMPKERFSAKCLPNSPCSLEIQATKLEDSAVYFCASSGAAKNIQYFGAGTRLSVL.

The chain uses TRBV5-1 and TRBJ2-1; TCRdb lists TRBD1, though no DNA is available to test this call. There are 18 residues in the CDR3. CDR1 and CDR2 from the germline V gene are SGHRS and YFSETQ. CDR3 in amino acids: CASSLTINRFLSYNEQFF.

The rearrangement uses TRBV14 and TRBJ2-1. The V gene's germline CDR1 is SGHDN and CDR2 FVKESK. This CDR3 spans 15 amino acids. The CDR3 reads CASSPKTRLDNEQFF.

J is TRBJ1-1 and V is TRBV24-1; the D call of TRBD1 rests on TCRdb alone, since no DNA is present to check it. There are 15 residues in the CDR3. Per the germline V gene, CDR1 is KGHDR and CDR2 is SFDVKD. CDR3 region: CATKKGSVANTEAFF.

The V gene is TRBV5-4, the J gene TRBJ2-2; TCRdb reports TRBD1, a call that lacks DNA to check it against. The CDR3 covers 14 residues. Germline V CDR1 and CDR2: SGHNT, YYREEE (reference sequence). The CDR3 loop is CASSLEGGSGELFF.

V is TRBV6-5 and J is TRBJ2-7; the TCRdb D gene call, TRBD1, has no DNA to confirm it. The CDR3 spans 15 residues. Germline V gene lookup returns CDR1 MNHEY and CDR2 SVGAGI. The CDR3 sequence is CASSYNLDRTYEQYF.

V gene TRBV4-1 combines with J gene TRBJ2-3; TCRdb indicates TRBD2, and absent DNA this call remains unverified. From germline, CDR1 is MGHRA and CDR2 YSYEKL. The CDR3 contains 19 residues. The CDR3 loop is CASSRLTSGTSGYTDTQYF.

The chain joins TRBV4-1 to TRBJ2-1; TCRdb's D gene call, TRBD2, goes unchecked for lack of DNA. The CDR3 runs to 18 residues. Per the germline V gene, CDR1 is MGHRA and CDR2 is YSYEKL. The CDR3 sequence is CASSQEGHGPSSYNEQFF.

V and J are TRBV7-2 and TRBJ2-2. Germline V gene data show CDR1 as SGHTA and CDR2 as FQGNSA. The CDR3 is 14 residues long. The CDR3 protein is CASSLGEHTGELFF.

The V and J genes are TRBV29-1 and TRBJ2-1; TCRdb gives TRBD2 as the D gene, but with no DNA this cannot be confirmed. The germline gives CDR1 SQVTM, CDR2 ANQGSEA. CDR3 length: 15 amino acids. This CDR3 reads CSVEDARLVTNEQFF.

The V gene is TRBV14, the J gene TRBJ1-2. CDR1 SGHDN and CDR2 FVKESK come from the germline V gene. The length of the CDR3 is 13 residues. CDR3 in amino acids: CASSHLGTYGYTF.

This rearrangement joins TRBV6-1 to TRBJ2-7; absent DNA, TCRdb's TRBD2 call cannot be checked. Germline-derived CDR1 and CDR2 are MNHNS and SASEGT. The length of the CDR3 is 16 residues. CDR3 sequence reads: CASSDFRTSRPNEQYF.

The V and J genes are TRBV14 and TRBJ2-1; lacking DNA, the TRBD2 call made by TCRdb goes unchecked. The CDR3 consists of 17 residues. Germline lookup yields CDR1 SGHDN and CDR2 FVKESK. CDR3: CASSQVKKGLGTNEQFF.